These 27 T cell receptor beta chains were sequenced from one sample in a study of blood T cell repertoires in COVID-19. The method was immunoSEQ multiplex PCR; TCRdb's version includes in-frame clones alone and lacks a portion of them. This sample has more than 300,000 clones, with approximately 89% found just once. The specimen was PBMCs or T cells enriched from blood (not recorded which). These receptor sequences come from a man between 40 and 49 years old in a cohort exposed to, infected with or recovered from COVID-19 (not recorded which).

This clone was observed a few times. The gene calls are TRBV7-9 and TRBJ2-7, with 11 bases that match TRBD1. The CDR3 runs to 17 residues. Germline CDR1 reads SEHNR; CDR2 reads FQNEAQ (reference sequence). V dropped 5 bases and J dropped 7; count of bases not matched to a gene: 16. The DNA for the CDR3 is TGTGCCAGCAGCGACGCCTACCCATGGACAGGGGGCTGGGAGCAGTACTTC. This translates into CASSDAYPWTGGWEQYF.

This clone was observed a few times. The chain links TRBV5-1 to TRBJ2-3; a possible D gene is TRBD2 (6 bases). Trimming removed 2 bases from V and 0 bases from J, with 13 bases in between. The CDR3 extends over 16 amino acids. Germline lookup yields CDR1 SGHRS and CDR2 YFSETQ. The CDR3 DNA sequence: TGCGCCAGCAGCTTCACTCTAGCGTCTAGCACAGATACGCAGTATTTT. Its translation is CASSFTLASSTDTQYF. Supplemented by reference TRBV5-1 and TRBJ2-3, the full variable domain reads KAGVTQTPRYLIKTRGQQVTLSCSPISGHRSVSWYQQTPGQGLQFLFEYFSETQRNKGNFPGRFSGRQFSNSRSEMNVSTLELGDSALYLCASSFTLASSTDTQYFGPGTRLTVL.

The chain uses TRBV5-6 and TRBJ2-1, with a possible D match to TRBD2 (5 bases). Trimming pared 3 bases from V and 1 base from J, leaving 14 bases between. This CDR3 spans 16 amino acids. Germline CDR1 is SGHDT and CDR2 is YYEEEE. The CDR3 here is CASSSSLGPSYNEQFF. The CDR3 DNA reads TGTGCCAGCAGCTCTTCACTAGGTCCTTCCTACAATGAGCAGTTCTTC.

The gene calls are TRBV11-2 and TRBJ2-3; the D is unclear. The CDR3 runs 13 residues. V shed 2 bases and J shed 1 base, with 4 bases lying between them. CDR1 is SGHAT, CDR2 FQNNGV, per germline. The CDR3 loop is CASSLRGTDTQYF. The CDR3 DNA reads as TGTGCCAGCAGCTTACGCGGCACAGATACGCAGTATTTT.

This chain links TRBV11-3 with TRBJ2-5; TRBD2 might be the D (5 bases). The CDR3 has 14 residues. Germline assignment: CDR1 SGHNT and CDR2 YENEEA. V was clipped by 1 base and J by 3 bases, with 9 bases between them. CDR3 sequence (DNA): TGTGCCAGCAGCTTAGGGTGGGGAGAAGAGACCCAGTACTTC. Translated: CASSLGWGEETQYF.

The V gene is TRBV6-5, the J gene TRBJ1-1; D is ambiguous. Germline values: CDR1 MNHEY, CDR2 SVGAGI. V was shortened by 2 bases and J by 3 bases, with 7 bases between the two germline ends. The CDR3 is 13 residues long. The CDR3 DNA reads as TGTGCCAGCAGTTACCTGAGGGACACTGAAGCTTTCTTT. Amino acid sequence: CASSYLRDTEAFF.

The rearrangement uses TRBV27 and TRBJ1-6; D gene ambiguous. The CDR3 loop spans 14 amino acids. Germline V gene data show CDR1 as MNHEY and CDR2 as SMNVEV (reference sequence). V lost 3 bases and J 7 bases, leaving 10 bases between the germline ends. The CDR3 spells CASSFGEGNSPLHF. In DNA form, the CDR3 reads TGTGCCAGCAGTTTCGGTGAGGGAAATTCACCCCTCCACTTT.

This clone appeared once. The gene calls are TRBV27 and TRBJ2-7, with D maybe TRBD2 (6 bases). Germline-derived CDR1 and CDR2 are MNHEY and SMNVEV (reference sequence). Trimming left V 1 base short and J 5 bases short, with 12 bases between. CDR3 length: 14 residues. The CDR3 is CASSLWGVEDEQYF. The CDR3 DNA follows: TGTGCCAGCAGTTTATGGGGGGTCGAAGACGAGCAGTACTTC.

The CDR3 DNA sequence: TGTGCCAGCAGTCCCGGGACAGGCGGGAATCAGCCCCAGCATTTT. Protein sequence: CASSPGTGGNQPQHF. The chain carries TRBV6-5 and TRBJ1-5, with 8 bases identical to TRBD1. V lost 5 bases and J lost 4; bases outside the gene matches: 7. The germline CDR1 and CDR2 sequences are MNHEY and SVGAGI. The CDR3 is made up of 15 amino acids.

The chain combines TRBV14 with TRBJ2-5, with 14 nucleotides matching TRBD2. The junction had 5 bases not matched to a gene; V was cut back by 1 base and J by 7 bases. Germline CDR1 is SGHDN and CDR2 is FVKESK. The CDR3 totals 16 residues. In DNA form, the CDR3 reads TGTGCCAGCAGCCAAGTAAGGGGACTAGCGGGAGCGACCCAGTACTTC. Its translation is CASSQVRGLAGATQYF.

This sequence joins TRBV27 and TRBJ1-4; 7 bases align to TRBD1. The CDR3 extends over 17 amino acids. The germline V gene encodes CDR1 MNHEY and CDR2 SMNVEV (reference sequence). The trim removed 0 bases at V and 5 bases at J, leaving 9 bases unmatched. CDR3 nucleotide sequence: TGTGCCAGCAGTTTATCGGGGACAGCCAACCTAAATGAAAAACTGTTTTTT. Translated: CASSLSGTANLNEKLFF.

The chain is built from TRBV20-1 and TRBJ2-1; 16 bases fit TRBD2. V dropped 3 bases and J dropped 7; count of bases not matched to a gene: 3. This CDR3 contains 15 residues. Germline V gene data show CDR1 as DFQATT and CDR2 as SNEGSKA (reference sequence). CDR3 sequence (DNA): TGCAGTGCTAGTGGGACTAGCGGGAGGGGGAATGAGCAGTTCTTC. It specifies CSASGTSGRGNEQFF.

The V call is TRBV5-1, the J call TRBJ2-5; tentative D call: TRBD1 (6 bases). V lost 5 bases and J 4 bases, leaving 12 bases between the germline ends. This CDR3 contains 13 residues. Germline V gene data show CDR1 as SGHRS and CDR2 as YFSETQ. The CDR3: CASRLTGIETQYF. CDR3 DNA sequence: TGCGCCAGCAGACTCACAGGGATAGAGACCCAGTACTTC.

This clone was counted only a few times. V usage is TRBV6-1 and J usage is TRBJ1-5; 7 nucleotides agree with TRBD1. In germline, CDR1 is MNHNS, CDR2 SASEGT. With 3 bases clipped from V and 3 bases from J, the junction kept 5 bases outside the gene matches. The CDR3 consists of 15 residues. The CDR3 DNA reads as TGTGCCAGCAGTGATGTGACAGGGTTCAATCAGCCCCAGCATTTT. This translates into CASSDVTGFNQPQHF.

This clone turned up a few times. V is TRBV5-1 and J is TRBJ2-7; 9 nucleotides agree with TRBD1. CDR1 is SGHRS, CDR2 YFSETQ, per germline. V trimming: 6 bases; J trimming: 0 bases; junction bases outside the gene matches: 13. The CDR3 has 17 residues. CDR3 sequence: CASKEGTGFRSSYEQYF. In DNA form, the CDR3 reads TGCGCCAGCAAAGAGGGGACAGGGTTTCGGAGCTCCTACGAGCAGTACTTC. Full variable domain (outside the CDR3, taken from reference TRBV5-1 and TRBJ2-7): KAGVTQTPRYLIKTRGQQVTLSCSPISGHRSVSWYQQTPGQGLQFLFEYFSETQRNKGNFPGRFSGRQFSNSRSEMNVSTLELGDSALYLCASKEGTGFRSSYEQYFGPGTRLTVT.

This clone was recorded only once. The rearrangement joins TRBV19 to TRBJ2-1; D not certain. CDR1 is LNHDA, CDR2 SQIVND, per germline (reference sequence). The CDR3 has 15 residues. V was clipped by 10 bases and J by 0 bases, with 16 bases between them. CDR3 sequence: CATQMTGSSYNEQFF. In DNA form, the CDR3 reads TGTGCCACCCAAATGACTGGAAGCTCCTACAATGAGCAGTTCTTC.

This rearrangement joins TRBV6-1 to TRBJ2-3, with 10 bases lining up with TRBD2. The V and J ends lost 2 bases and 6 bases, in that order; junction bases with no gene match: 5. This CDR3 has 15 amino acids. Germline V CDR1 and CDR2: MNHNS, SASEGT. For the CDR3, the DNA is TGTGCCAGCAGTGAACACAGCGGGAGGGTCGATACGCAGTATTTT. Amino acid sequence: CASSEHSGRVDTQYF.

The rearrangement joins TRBV5-4 to TRBJ2-5; the match to TRBD2 covers 14 bases. The germline CDR1 and CDR2 sequences are SGHNT and YYREEE (reference sequence). The CDR3 contains 16 residues. V lost 4 bases and J lost 4; bases outside the gene matches: 6. The chain's CDR3 is CASSVPGLAGVETQYF. In DNA, the CDR3 is TGTGCCAGCAGCGTCCCGGGACTAGCGGGAGTAGAGACCCAGTACTTC.

The chain carries TRBV7-9 and TRBJ1-1; 7 bases match TRBD1. V shed 4 bases, J shed 1 base, and the junction held 9 bases outside the gene matches. The CDR3 extends over 16 amino acids. Germline V gives CDR1 SEHNR, CDR2 FQNEAQ (reference sequence). DNA for the CDR3: TGTGCCAGCAGCTCATCCCGACAGGGACAGAACACTGAAGCTTTCTTT. It specifies CASSSSRQGQNTEAFF.

The V call is TRBV15, the J call TRBJ2-3; the match to TRBD2 covers 7 bases. The CDR3 consists of 17 residues. CDR1 is LNHNV, CDR2 YYDKDF, per germline (reference sequence). Trimming took 3 bases from V and 3 from J; bases not matched to a gene: 12. The CDR3 bases are TGTGCCACCAGCAGCGACTCCAGACGCGGGAGAACAGATACGCAGTATTTT. Its translation: CATSSDSRRGRTDTQYF.

V gene TRBV4-1 combines with J gene TRBJ2-1; 9 bases line up with TRBD1. The CDR3 covers 17 residues. Germline V CDR1 and CDR2: MGHRA, YSYEKL. Losses at the gene ends were 1 base for V and 10 bases for J; bases not matched to a gene: 14. The CDR3 protein is CASSQGIRGQGVWEQFF. DNA for the CDR3: TGCGCCAGCAGCCAAGGAATTCGGGGACAGGGTGTGTGGGAGCAGTTCTTC.

The rearrangement links TRBV5-6 to TRBJ2-1; D not resolved. CDR3 size: 12 residues. Germline values: CDR1 SGHDT, CDR2 YYEEEE. Trimming pared 0 bases from V and 7 bases from J, leaving 5 bases between. CDR3 sequence (DNA): TGTGCCAGCAGCTTGGTAGCAAATGAGCAGTTCTTC. Translation: CASSLVANEQFF.

The chain uses TRBV30 and TRBJ1-5; 9 nucleotides match TRBD1. The CDR3 covers 13 residues. Trimming cost V 2 bases and J 5 bases; bases outside gene matches: 1. From germline, CDR1 is GTSNPN and CDR2 SVGIG (reference sequence). The CDR3 region has the DNA TGTGCCTGGAGTCGACAGGGGGATCAGCCCCAGCATTTT. This gives the protein CAWSRQGDQPQHF.

The gene calls are TRBV18 and TRBJ2-3; 8 nucleotides align to TRBD1. The CDR3 is 13 amino acids. Germline V gene sequence: CDR1 KGHSH, CDR2 LQKENI. Trimming removed 6 bases from V and 10 bases from J; junction bases left unmatched: 9. The CDR3 DNA follows: TGTGCCAGCTCGGGGACAGGTAATTACGCGCAGTATTTT. The encoded protein is CASSGTGNYAQYF.

The chain couples TRBV28 to TRBJ2-7; D gene uncertain. V gave up 1 base and J gave up 4 bases, with 14 bases separating them. The CDR3 consists of 15 residues. Germline CDR1 reads MDHEN; CDR2 reads SYDVKM. Written as DNA, the CDR3 is TGTGCCAGCAGTTTATCTGAACCAATCCAGTACGAGCAGTACTTC. This encodes CASSLSEPIQYEQYF. The whole variable domain, remainder taken from reference TRBV28 and TRBJ2-7, is DVKVTQSSRYLVKRTGEKVFLECVQDMDHENMFWYRQDPGLGLRLIYFSYDVKMKEKGDIPEGYSVSREKKERFSLILESASTNQTSMYLCASSLSEPIQYEQYFGPGTRLTVT.

The CDR3 DNA sequence: TGTGCCAGCAGCCTTCGGACAGGACAAAATGAAAAACTGTTTTTT. Encoded protein: CASSLRTGQNEKLFF. The rearrangement links TRBV3-1 (or the pseudogene TRBV3-2) to TRBJ1-4; TRBD1 matches at 7 bases. Germline V gene lookup returns CDR1 LGHDT and CDR2 YNNKEL (reference sequence). The CDR3 consists of 15 residues. The ends lost 4 bases at V and 5 bases at J; junction bases unmatched: 7.

The CDR3 nucleotides read TGTGCCAGCAGCGTAGGATACGGTGCAGGTGGAGGGGAGACCCAGTACTTC. Translation: CASSVGYGAGGGETQYF. This chain joins TRBV9 and TRBJ2-5, with TRBD2 as a possible D gene (6 bases). The CDR3 extends over 17 amino acids. CDR1 SGDLS and CDR2 YYNGEE come from the germline V gene. The V and J ends lost 0 bases and 5 bases respectively, with 20 bases between them.